This T cell receptor beta chain was recovered during a study of T cell repertoires in cytomegalovirus infection. Study-wide context: CMV epitopes that were recently identified and HLA-C-restricted were used alongside well-studied HLA-B-restricted ones. Public TCR beta signatures marked donors with CMV infection and the matching HLA. The study's findings and limits: Cumulative public TCR beta family frequency identified carriers of CMV plus the relevant HLA. Predominance within the ex vivo response was attributable to HLA-C-restricted CMV-specific TCR beta clonotypes.

One entry per CDR3 protein, called by TCRdb with MiXCR from the reads. The sample lists a few hundred thousand distinct CDR3 sequences, roughly 43% seen once, with around 46% in the top ten. Remarks on this clonotype: Its target is not known.

Germline V gene data show CDR1 as LNHNV and CDR2 as YYDKDF (reference sequence). CDR3 length: 14 amino acids. V was clipped by 1 base and J by 7 bases, with 10 bases between them. The chain combines TRBV15 with TRBJ2-2; the D gene is possibly TRBD1 (6 bases). The TCR originated in a human donor in good health (CMV status not recorded). Some clones in this sample may be carry-over from other donors' samples. The sample consisted of cultured PBMCs, taken from culture after CMV antigen stimulation. This CDR3 is CATSRANRDGELFF. In DNA, the CDR3 is TGTGCCACCAGCAGAGCCAACAGGGACGGGGAGCTGTTTTTT.